This paragraph covers one T cell receptor (beta chain) sequence. The antigen remains unidentified. There are 14 residues in the CDR3. The V end was cut by 4 bases, the J end by 4 bases, with 14 bases between. Germline CDR1 and CDR2: GTSNPN and SVGIG (reference sequence). This sample is drawn from a study of graft-versus-host responses after intestinal transplantation. The study, taken as a whole, reports: Within allografts, high graft-versus-host to host-versus-graft clonal ratios were seen among patients with graft-donor T cell macrochimerism. Peak circulating GvH clone levels were associated with early post-transplant HvG declines.

The protocol was immunoSEQ multiplex PCR, while the TCRdb copy is restricted to in-frame clones and leaves out a portion. The sample holds about 27,000 clones, around 94% seen once. The source of this sequence is a human patient who received an intestinal transplant, so some T cells may come from the graft donor. The chain links TRBV30 to TRBJ1-3; D is perhaps TRBD1 (5 bases). Here the sequenced sample was PBMCs, taken approximately 30 days after intestinal transplant. CDR3: CAWNRQSKGNTIYF. CDR3 sequence (DNA): TGTGCCTGGAACCGACAGAGCAAGGGAAACACCATATATTTT.